This is a list of T cell receptor beta chains from one sample in a study of blood T cell repertoires in COVID-19. Libraries were prepared by immunoSEQ multiplex PCR; TCRdb keeps only in-frame clonotypes and omits some of them. Of 150,000 to 200,000 clones in the sample, 65% to 90% were seen once. Source material: peripheral blood. Receptors originate from a man aged 55 to 70 with acute or convalescent COVID-19. CDR3s leave out the opening cysteine and the closing phenylalanine or tryptophan.

j_call	v_call	cdr3_aa
TRBJ2-7	TRBV5-1	ASSLGGNSYEQY
TRBJ1-1	TRBV19	ASSMAGKEAF
TRBJ1-5	TRBV3-1/TRBV3-2	ASSQGTVYSNQPQH
TRBJ2-1	TRBV4-2	ASSQESGGRYNEQF
TRBJ1-2	TRBV6-2/TRBV6-3	ASSSPLGGHGYT
TRBJ2-1	TRBV2	ASKRGTNNEQF
TRBJ2-5	TRBV6-5	ASSYLSGRGQETQY
TRBJ1-5	TRBV7-2	ASSHGQGQIQPQH
TRBJ2-7	TRBV18	ASSTAGAPRYEQY
TRBJ2-2	TRBV2	ASSGRVANTGELF
TRBJ2-7	TRBV27	ASSPSDRVSYEQY
TRBJ1-2	TRBV15	ATSRGDRNGYT
TRBJ2-7	TRBV27	ASSLRPLGQGTYEQY
TRBJ1-2	TRBV28	ASSYRGANYGYT
TRBJ2-3	TRBV13	ASVSGRPNTQY
TRBJ2-7	TRBV14	ASSQRLAGGEY
TRBJ2-1	TRBV5-6	ASSPAMGAYNEQF
TRBJ2-1	TRBV28	ASSSDRGPGYNEQF
TRBJ1-3	TRBV28	ASSQGGTFGNTIY
TRBJ1-2	TRBV7-3	ASSLAGGVGYGYT
TRBJ1-6	TRBV5-1	ASSLVEGPLH
TRBJ2-5	TRBV28	ASSLQRAETQY
TRBJ1-1	TRBV6-5	ASGGTGENTEAF
TRBJ2-6	TRBV25-1	ASGETTGANVLT
TRBJ2-5	TRBV4-1	ASSQGQIGETQY
TRBJ1-1	TRBV3-1/TRBV3-2	ASSQPGAAEAF
TRBJ1-1	TRBV28	ASSFGGPRAEAF
TRBJ2-7	TRBV4-1	ASSQGAGLAGGGTSYEQY
TRBJ2-3	TRBV7-2	ASSRDSSTDTQY
TRBJ1-2	TRBV7-3	ASSGRAGRGYT
TRBJ1-1	TRBV18	ASSLDRAENTEAF
TRBJ2-2	TRBV7-9	ASSSLVYTGELF
TRBJ1-2	TRBV29-1	SVRDRDGYT
TRBJ2-1	TRBV19	ASRDRGPYNEQF
TRBJ1-2	TRBV6-6	ASSPYGSTGLFYGYT
TRBJ1-3	TRBV2	ASSQNRQAGNTIY
TRBJ2-7	TRBV12-3/TRBV12-4	ASSLRAGHEQY
TRBJ2-7	TRBV6-5	ASSYSSGQGYEQY
TRBJ1-2	TRBV3-1/TRBV3-2	ASSLNRGGYGYT
TRBJ1-2	TRBV27	ASSSRTIPGSLLYGYT
TRBJ2-1	TRBV5-1	ASSLGTALLNEQF
TRBJ1-5	TRBV2	ASSDRGDGNQPQH
TRBJ2-1	TRBV18	ASSEDSPEDNNEQF
TRBJ1-1	TRBV6-5	ASRQNTEAF
TRBJ2-2	TRBV2	ASGSGRANTGELF
TRBJ2-3	TRBV14	ASSQRQGSTDTQY
TRBJ1-2	TRBV7-8	ASSKDRLLSYGYT
TRBJ1-1	TRBV5-5	ASNPGTVNTEAF
TRBJ2-7	TRBV20-1	SGRGLHEQY
TRBJ1-2	TRBV5-5	ASSTGQGARGYT
TRBJ2-3	TRBV5-1	ASSIGLAASTDTQY
TRBJ2-1	TRBV5-1	ASSLERGLGEQF